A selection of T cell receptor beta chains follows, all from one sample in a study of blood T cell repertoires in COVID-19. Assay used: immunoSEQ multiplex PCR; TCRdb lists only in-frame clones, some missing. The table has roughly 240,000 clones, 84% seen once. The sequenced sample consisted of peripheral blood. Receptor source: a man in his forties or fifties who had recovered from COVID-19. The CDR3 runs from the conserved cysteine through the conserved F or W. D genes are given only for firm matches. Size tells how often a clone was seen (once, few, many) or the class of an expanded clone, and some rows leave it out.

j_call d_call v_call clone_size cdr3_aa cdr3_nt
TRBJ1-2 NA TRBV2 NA CASSLTRGGDGYTF TGTGCCAGCAGTCTGACCAGGGGTGGCGACGGCTACACCTTC
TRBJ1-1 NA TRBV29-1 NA CSVGEGHMNTEAFF TGCAGCGTTGGGGAGGGACACATGAACACTGAAGCTTTCTTT
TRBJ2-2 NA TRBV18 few CASSPQGTGELFF TGTGCCAGCTCACCTCAGGGAACCGGGGAGCTGTTTTTT
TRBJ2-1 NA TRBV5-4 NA CASSPFFNGEGYNEQFF TGTGCCAGCAGCCCGTTCTTTAACGGGGAAGGCTACAATGAGCAGTTCTTC
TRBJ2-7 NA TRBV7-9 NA CASMGDNYEQYF TGTGCCAGCATGGGGGACAACTACGAGCAGTACTTC
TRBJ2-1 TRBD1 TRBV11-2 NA CASRTIWAGQGAMGEQFF TGTGCCAGCCGGACCATCTGGGCGGGACAGGGGGCAATGGGTGAGCAGTTCTTC
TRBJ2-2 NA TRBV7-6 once CASSSASLLNTGELFF TGTGCCAGCAGCTCCGCCTCGCTACTGAACACCGGGGAGCTGTTTTTT
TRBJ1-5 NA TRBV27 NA CASSFQGLVGQPQHF TGTGCCAGCAGTTTCCAGGGGTTGGTTGGTCAGCCCCAGCATTTT
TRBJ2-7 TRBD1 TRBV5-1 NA CASSLDRGILSGEQYF TGCGCCAGCAGCTTGGACAGGGGGATCCTTTCTGGCGAGCAGTACTTC
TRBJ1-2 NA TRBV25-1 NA CAHPGPDGGGYTF TGTGCCCATCCGGGGCCAGACGGGGGAGGCTACACCTTC
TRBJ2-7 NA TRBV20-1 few CSASRDSSYEQYF TGCAGTGCTAGTCGCGACTCCTCCTACGAGCAGTACTTC
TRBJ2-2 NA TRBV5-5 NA CASSLVGGPGELFF TGTGCCAGCAGCTTGGTTGGGGGCCCCGGGGAGCTGTTTTTT
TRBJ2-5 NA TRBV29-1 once CSVRDGPGGTQYF TGCAGCGTACGGGATGGACCCGGGGGGACCCAGTACTTC
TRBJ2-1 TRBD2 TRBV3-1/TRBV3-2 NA CASSRTVGLAGGEWDEQFF TGTGCCAGCAGCCGGACCGTGGGACTAGCGGGAGGGGAGTGGGATGAGCAGTTCTTC
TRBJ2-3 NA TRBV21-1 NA CASSKGLGQVNTDTQYF TGTGCCAGCAGCAAAGGACTGGGACAGGTGAACACAGATACGCAGTATTTT
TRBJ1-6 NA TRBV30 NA CAWKLPRSGGHSPLHF TGTGCCTGGAAACTCCCTAGGTCCGGGGGGCACTCACCCCTCCACTTT
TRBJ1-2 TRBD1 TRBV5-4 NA CASNPGTGDYGYTF TGTGCCAGCAACCCCGGGACAGGGGACTATGGCTACACCTTC
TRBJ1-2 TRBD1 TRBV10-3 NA CAISEPDRGYGYTF TGTGCCATCAGTGAGCCAGACAGGGGCTATGGCTACACCTTC
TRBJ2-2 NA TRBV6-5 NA CASSPGLTGELFF TGTGCCAGCAGTCCGGGACTTACCGGGGAGCTGTTTTTT
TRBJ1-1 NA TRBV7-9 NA CASSLSRVAEAFF TGTGCCAGCAGCTTAAGTCGGGTGGCTGAAGCTTTCTTT
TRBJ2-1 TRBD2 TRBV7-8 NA CASSPGLAGGPYNEQFF TGTGCCAGCAGCCCCGGACTAGCGGGAGGACCATACAATGAGCAGTTCTTC
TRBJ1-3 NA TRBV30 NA CAWTQGSGNTIYF TGTGCCTGGACCCAGGGTTCTGGAAACACCATATATTTT
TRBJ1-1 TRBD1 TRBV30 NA CAWSVPRQGKGEAFF TGTGCCTGGAGTGTCCCTCGACAGGGGAAGGGTGAAGCTTTCTTT
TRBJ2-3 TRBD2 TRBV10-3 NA CAISPTSDSTDTQYF TGTGCCATCAGCCCGACTAGCGACAGCACAGATACGCAGTATTTT
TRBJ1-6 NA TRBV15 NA CATSRGQSGSYNSPLHF TGTGCCACCAGCAGAGGACAATCTGGATCCTATAATTCACCCCTCCACTTT
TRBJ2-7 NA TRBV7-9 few CASSLAGAGYEQYF TGTGCCAGCAGCTTAGCAGGGGCAGGCTACGAGCAGTACTTC
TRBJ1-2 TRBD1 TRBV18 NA CASSPGTGTGGAYGYTF TGTGCCAGCTCACCCGGAACCGGGACAGGGGGCGCCTATGGCTACACCTTC
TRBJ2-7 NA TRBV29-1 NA CSAFRGPGGEQYF TGCAGCGCCTTCAGGGGCCCGGGAGGCGAGCAGTACTTC
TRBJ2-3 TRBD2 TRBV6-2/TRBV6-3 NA CASSTTTLTAGDHTDTQYF TGTGCCAGCAGTACGACTACTTTGACAGCGGGGGACCACACAGATACGCAGTATTTT
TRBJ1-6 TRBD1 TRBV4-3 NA CASSDDRAAGSPLHF TGCGCCAGCAGCGATGACAGGGCTGCGGGGTCACCCCTCCACTTT
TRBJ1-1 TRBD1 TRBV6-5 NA CASRWDRQLNTEAFF TGTGCCAGCAGATGGGACAGGCAATTGAACACTGAAGCTTTCTTT
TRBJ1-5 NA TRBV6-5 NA CASSFYSNQPQHF TGTGCCAGCAGTTTCTATAGCAATCAGCCCCAGCATTTT
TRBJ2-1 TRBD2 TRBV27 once CATSGIGDNEQFF TGTGCCACTAGCGGGATCGGAGACAATGAGCAGTTCTTC
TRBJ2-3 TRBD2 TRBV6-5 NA CAGRTSGSMKDTQYF TGTGCCGGAAGGACTAGCGGGAGCATGAAAGATACGCAGTATTTT
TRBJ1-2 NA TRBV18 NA CASSPVESNYGYTF TGTGCCAGCTCACCCGTCGAGAGTAACTATGGCTACACCTTC
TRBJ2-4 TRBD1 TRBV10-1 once CASSAGTVGNIQYF TGCGCCAGCAGTGCGGGGACAGTGGGGAACATTCAGTACTTC
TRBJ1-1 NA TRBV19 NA CASIDWVTGGVNTEAFF TGTGCCAGTATTGATTGGGTTACCGGGGGGGTCAACACTGAAGCTTTCTTT
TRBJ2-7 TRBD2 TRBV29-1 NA CSVASGSSYEQYF TGCAGCGTTGCTAGCGGAAGCTCCTACGAGCAGTACTTC
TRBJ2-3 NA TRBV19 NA CASSISELSGTQYF TGTGCCAGTAGTATTAGCGAACTCAGCGGTACGCAGTATTTT
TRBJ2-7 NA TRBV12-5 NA CASAADSAPYEQYF TGTGCTAGTGCGGCGGACTCGGCCCCCTACGAGCAGTACTTC
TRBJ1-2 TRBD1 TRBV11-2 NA CASSSLQGKANYGYTF TGTGCCAGCAGCTCCTTACAGGGGAAGGCTAACTATGGCTACACCTTC
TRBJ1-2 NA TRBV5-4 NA CASSLINYGYTF TGTGCCAGCAGCTTAATAAACTATGGCTACACCTTC
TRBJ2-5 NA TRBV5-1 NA CASSELSQQETQYF TGCGCCAGCAGCGAGTTGAGCCAACAAGAGACCCAGTACTTC
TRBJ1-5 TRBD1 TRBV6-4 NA CASRVQGAGNQPQHF TGTGCCAGCAGGGTACAGGGGGCGGGAAATCAGCCCCAGCATTTT
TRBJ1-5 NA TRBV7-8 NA CASSLWGVKPQHF TGTGCCAGCAGCTTATGGGGGGTGAAGCCCCAGCATTTT
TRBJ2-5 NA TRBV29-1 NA CSTDSFMKTQYF TGCAGCACTGACAGTTTCATGAAGACCCAGTACTTC
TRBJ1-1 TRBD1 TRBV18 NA CASSPGRTGDTEAFF TGTGCCAGCTCACCTGGCAGGACAGGGGACACTGAAGCTTTCTTT
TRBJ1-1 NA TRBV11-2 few CASSLAGGRTEAFF TGTGCCAGCAGCTTAGCGGGCGGGAGGACTGAAGCTTTCTTT
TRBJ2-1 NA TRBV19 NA CASREDSPYRDEQFF TGTGCCAGTAGAGAGGATAGCCCCTATCGAGATGAGCAGTTCTTC
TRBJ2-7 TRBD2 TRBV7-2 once CASAILALSSYEQYF TGTGCCAGCGCCATACTAGCGCTTAGCTCCTACGAGCAGTACTTC
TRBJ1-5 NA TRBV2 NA CASSEFSRGNQPQHF TGTGCCAGCAGTGAATTTTCGAGGGGCAATCAGCCCCAGCATTTT
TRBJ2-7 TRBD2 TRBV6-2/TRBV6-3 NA CASSYDIGRGGGNYEQYF TGTGCCAGCAGTTATGACATCGGACGCGGGGGGGGCAACTACGAGCAGTACTTC
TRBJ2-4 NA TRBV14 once CASSDGSGGLWNIQYF TGTGCCAGCAGTGATGGTTCGGGGGGCCTGTGGAACATTCAGTACTTC
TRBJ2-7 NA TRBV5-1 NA CASSLAPLPPITSSYEQYF TGCGCCAGCAGCTTGGCCCCTCTGCCGCCAATTACTTCTTCCTACGAGCAGTACTTC